This T cell receptor (beta chain) is drawn from a study of post-analysis software for immune sequencing data. cDNA libraries of TCR beta carried unique molecular identifiers. TCRdb ran MiXCR on the PCR reads and lists one entry per CDR3 protein. This sample yields about 820,000 distinct CDR3 sequences, of which 53% are seen a single time; 4.6% belongs to the top ten. Broader study findings: TRBV5-6, TRBV5-1 and TRBV20-1 were among several TRBV segments more frequent in patients than controls.

Germline V gene sequence: CDR1 SGHRS, CDR2 YFSETQ. This CDR3 comprises 13 residues. Points on this clonotype: What it binds is unknown.

The source material was blood. The chain joins TRBV5-1 to TRBJ2-3; D is perhaps TRBD2 (5 bases). This sequence originates from a girl aged 5-17 years with multiple sclerosis. CDR3 in amino acids: CASAVPSTDTQYF. Here the CDR3 DNA reads TGCGCTAGCGCGGTTCCTAGCACAGATACGCAGTATTTT.